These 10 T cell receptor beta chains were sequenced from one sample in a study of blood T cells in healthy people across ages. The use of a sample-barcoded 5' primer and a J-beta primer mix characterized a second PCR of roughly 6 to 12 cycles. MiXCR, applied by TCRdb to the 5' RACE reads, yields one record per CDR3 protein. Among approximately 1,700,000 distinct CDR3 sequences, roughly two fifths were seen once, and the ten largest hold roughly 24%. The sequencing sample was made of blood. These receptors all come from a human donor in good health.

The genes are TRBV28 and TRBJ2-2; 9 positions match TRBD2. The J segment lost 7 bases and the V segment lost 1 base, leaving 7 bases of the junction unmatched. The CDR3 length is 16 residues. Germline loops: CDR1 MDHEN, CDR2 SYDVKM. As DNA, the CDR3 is TGTGCCAGCAGTTTATTCGCGGGGGGGTTAATCGGGGAGCTGTTTTTT. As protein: CASSLFAGGLIGELFF.

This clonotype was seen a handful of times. The CDR3 region has the DNA TGTGCCACCAGCAGAGAGAACGGGGTAGGCACTGAAGCTTTCTTT. This translates into CATSRENGVGTEAFF. J is TRBJ1-1 and V is TRBV15; the D is unclear. The CDR3 has 15 residues. The ends were cut back, 0 bases at V and 4 bases at J, with 12 bases in the middle. Germline CDR1 is LNHNV and CDR2 is YYDKDF (reference sequence).

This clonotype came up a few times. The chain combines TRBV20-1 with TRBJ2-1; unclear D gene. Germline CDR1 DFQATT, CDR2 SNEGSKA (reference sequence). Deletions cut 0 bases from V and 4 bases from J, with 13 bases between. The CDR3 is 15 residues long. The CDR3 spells CSARDSDRMYNEQFF. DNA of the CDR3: TGCAGTGCTAGAGACTCGGATAGGATGTACAATGAGCAGTTCTTC.

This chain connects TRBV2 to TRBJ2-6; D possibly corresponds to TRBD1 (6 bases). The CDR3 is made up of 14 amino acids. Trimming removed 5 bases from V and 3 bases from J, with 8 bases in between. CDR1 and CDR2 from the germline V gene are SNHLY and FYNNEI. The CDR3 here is CASSTGFGANVLTF. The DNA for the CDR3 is TGTGCCAGCAGTACAGGGTTTGGGGCCAACGTCCTGACTTTC.

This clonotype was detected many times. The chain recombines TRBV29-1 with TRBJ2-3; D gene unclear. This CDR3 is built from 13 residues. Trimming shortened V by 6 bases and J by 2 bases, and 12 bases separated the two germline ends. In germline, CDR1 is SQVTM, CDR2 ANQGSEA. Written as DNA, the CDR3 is TGCAGCGTGGCACGTAAGATCACAGATACGCAGTATTTT. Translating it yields CSVARKITDTQYF.

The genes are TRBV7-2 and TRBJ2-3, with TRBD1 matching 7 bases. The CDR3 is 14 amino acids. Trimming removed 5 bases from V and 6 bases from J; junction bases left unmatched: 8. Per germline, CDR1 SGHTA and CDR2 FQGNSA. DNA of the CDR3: TGTGCCAGCAGCGTCCGGGACAGAGGGGATACGCAGTATTTT. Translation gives CASSVRDRGDTQYF.

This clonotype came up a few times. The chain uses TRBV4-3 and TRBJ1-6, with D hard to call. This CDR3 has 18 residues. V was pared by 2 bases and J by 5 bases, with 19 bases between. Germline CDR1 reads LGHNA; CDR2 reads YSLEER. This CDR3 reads CASSQRLGLGGDNSPLHF. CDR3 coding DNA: TGCGCCAGCAGCCAACGGTTGGGCTTGGGCGGAGATAATTCACCCCTCCACTTT.

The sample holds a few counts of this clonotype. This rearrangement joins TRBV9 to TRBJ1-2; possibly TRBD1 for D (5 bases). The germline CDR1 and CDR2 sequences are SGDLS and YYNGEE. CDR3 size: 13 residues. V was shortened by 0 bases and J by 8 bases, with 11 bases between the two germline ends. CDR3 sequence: CASSVDAGQGYTF. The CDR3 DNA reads TGTGCCAGCAGCGTAGATGCGGGGCAAGGCTACACCTTC.

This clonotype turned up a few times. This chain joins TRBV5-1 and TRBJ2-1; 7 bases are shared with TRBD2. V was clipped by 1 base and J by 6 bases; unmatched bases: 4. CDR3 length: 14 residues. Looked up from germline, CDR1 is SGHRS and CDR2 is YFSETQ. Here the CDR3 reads CASSLRLAANEQFF. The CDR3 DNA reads TGCGCCAGCAGCTTGCGCCTAGCGGCCAATGAGCAGTTCTTC.

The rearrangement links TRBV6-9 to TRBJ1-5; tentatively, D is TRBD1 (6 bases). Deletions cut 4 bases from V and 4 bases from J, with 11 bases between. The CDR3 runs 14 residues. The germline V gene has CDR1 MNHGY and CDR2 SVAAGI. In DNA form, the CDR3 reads TGTGCCAGCAGTTCCAACAGGGTAAATCAGCCCCAGCATTTT. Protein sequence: CASSSNRVNQPQHF.